This is a list of T cell receptor beta chains from one sample in a study of Graves' ophthalmopathy and Graves' hyperthyroidism. TCRdb independently ran MiXCR on the multiplex PCR reads; one entry per CDR3 protein. The sample has 400,000 or so distinct CDR3 sequences, 15% to 17% seen once. The sequencing input was peripheral blood. Source of these receptors: a woman aged 18-29 years with stable Graves' hyperthyroidism. Both conserved end residues are part of each CDR3. A D gene is named only where the DNA matches it firmly. Clone size is not always given. Where it is, it says once, few, many or a class for expanded clones.

abundance: many; v_gene: TRBV19; d_gene: NA; j_gene: TRBJ2-2; CDR3aa: CASTRTGELFF; CDR3nt: TGTGCCAGTACTCGCACCGGGGAGCTGTTTTTT
abundance: many; v_gene: TRBV6-5; d_gene: NA; j_gene: TRBJ1-1; CDR3aa: CASSYIALNTEAFF; CDR3nt: TGTGCCAGCAGTTACATCGCCCTTAACACTGAAGCTTTCTTT
abundance: many; v_gene: TRBV6-5; d_gene: NA; j_gene: TRBJ1-1; CDR3aa: CASSYYIGTPNTEAFF; CDR3nt: TGTGCCAGCAGTTACTATATCGGAACCCCGAACACTGAAGCTTTCTTT
abundance: NA; v_gene: TRBV9; d_gene: NA; j_gene: TRBJ2-5; CDR3aa: CASSPKDIQETQYF; CDR3nt: TGTGCCAGCAGCCCAAAGGACATCCAAGAGACCCAGTACTTC
abundance: many; v_gene: TRBV6-1; d_gene: NA; j_gene: TRBJ1-2; CDR3aa: CASRDQGRYGYTF; CDR3nt: TGTGCCAGCAGGGACCAGGGCCGGTATGGCTACACCTTC
abundance: NA; v_gene: TRBV11-2; d_gene: TRBD1; j_gene: TRBJ2-2; CDR3aa: CASTRFHWDRKNTGELFF; CDR3nt: TGTGCCAGCACCAGGTTTCATTGGGACAGAAAGAACACCGGGGAGCTGTTTTTT
abundance: NA; v_gene: TRBV9; d_gene: NA; j_gene: TRBJ2-2; CDR3aa: CASSVGLANTGELFF; CDR3nt: TGTGCCAGCAGCGTAGGGCTAGCGAACACCGGGGAGCTGTTTTTT
abundance: many; v_gene: TRBV6-5; d_gene: NA; j_gene: TRBJ1-1; CDR3aa: CASSQDRKRTEAFF; CDR3nt: TGTGCCAGCAGCCAAGACAGGAAACGCACTGAAGCTTTCTTT
abundance: many; v_gene: TRBV27; d_gene: TRBD1; j_gene: TRBJ1-2; CDR3aa: CASTPGTGGRYGYTF; CDR3nt: TGTGCCAGCACCCCCGGGACAGGGGGTCGCTATGGCTACACCTTC
abundance: many; v_gene: TRBV20-1; d_gene: TRBD1; j_gene: TRBJ2-7; CDR3aa: CSAKVNRGSYEQYF; CDR3nt: TGCAGTGCTAAAGTCAACAGGGGATCCTACGAGCAGTACTTC
abundance: once; v_gene: TRBV11-2; d_gene: NA; j_gene: TRBJ2-2; CDR3aa: CASSLDRNGELFF; CDR3nt: TGTGCCAGCAGCTTAGATCGAAACGGGGAGCTGTTTTTT